Listed here is a single T cell receptor (beta chain). Its specific antigen is unknown. No base quality values were provided; no much bigger clone lies one nucleotide off. The immunoSEQ Assay, a bias-controlled multiplex PCR, was used to amplify TCRbeta CDR3 regions from genomic DNA. As for the original processing: The number of nucleated cells in each sample was estimated from the amplification of reference gene primers within the assay. To quantify the absolute abundance of each unique TCRbeta CDR3 rearrangement, sequence reads were collapsed and filtered. For each sample, productive Simpson clonality was calculated by taking the square root of Simpson's diversity index across productive rearrangements. As stored in TCRdb, this immuneACCESS dataset retains in-frame rearrangements with V and J assigned. A fraction of the clones does not appear; measured against another copy, unresolved V genes explain less than half of the discrepancy, and the remainder lacks a known reason. The D gene and trimming were derived from the DNA, and the V and J assignments and clone size from that table. Within this sample are about 74,000 clones, with about 80% of them counted one time only. 15% to 19% of the sample belongs to the ten largest clones.

The entry originates in a study of blood T cell repertoires in COVID-19 (dated by TCRdb to about 2020). For the wider study: The collaborator samples originated in the United States, Italy and Spain and spanned the acute and convalescent phases of COVID-19. The prospective study material was composed of cDNA or gDNA derived from T cells, B-cell-depleted T cells, or PBMCs. Subjects who had been exposed to COVID-19, were actively infected with it, or had recovered from it provided the deeply sampled blood TCRbeta repertoires that made up the dataset. The repertoires were released in a freely available public database intended as a resource for research on the immune response to SARS-CoV-2. The samples were drawn from the first 160 participants of the ongoing ImmuneRACE study and from 1,254 subjects provided by 6 global collaborators. Sample metadata almost always included a de-identified subject ID, COVID-19 status, age in years and sex. Where available, HLA class I and class II types were obtained from metadata supplied by the sample provider rather than from assay-based typing. What the authors observed across the whole study: The quantity of clinical and demographic metadata differed by source and by participant and was supplied without curation.

V was cut back by 5 bases and J by 6 bases, leaving a gap of 14 bases between them. From the cysteine up to the phenylalanine, the CDR3 has a length of 14 residues. CDR3 DNA only is kept here, 42 bases in frame from base 1. CDR1 and CDR2 (MNHEY, SVGEGT) derive from the germline V gene. Collaborating institutions collected whole blood in K2EDTA tubes following their own protocols. For TCRbeta analysis, collaborator samples were shipped as frozen whole blood, as isolated PBMCs, or as DNA extracted from either sample type. The chain is assembled from TRBV6-2 or TRBV6-3 and TRBJ1-5; a weak D assignment points to TRBD1 (6 bases agree). This clonotype was obtained from a human donor in a cohort sampled during active COVID-19. Sequencing was done on a sample of peripheral blood. The nucleotides read TGTGCCAGCAGTGGCCACAGGGAAATTCAGCCCCAGCATTTT. Its product reads: CASSGHREIQPQHF.